This passage covers 20 T cell receptor beta chains from one sample sequenced in a study of cytomegalovirus exposure and HLA in healthy donors listed by TCRdb under 2017. Libraries were made using the immunoSEQ multiplex PCR assay. The clones in this table, taken by TCRdb from immuneACCESS, are in-frame only. Not every clone is retained; where verified, under half of the shortfall comes from an unresolved V gene, and the cause of the rest is unknown. This sample gives tens of thousands of clones in total; approximately 88% of them show up just once. Clones ranked in the top ten supply 12% of the sample. Sequencing was done on a sample of PBMCs. The receptors were sampled from a woman aged 18-30 years in good health and CMV-seropositive.

This clone was counted once. J is TRBJ1-4 and V is TRBV28; the D gene is possibly TRBD1 (5 bases). Germline lookup yields CDR1 MDHEN and CDR2 SYDVKM. The CDR3 spans 16 residues. V was pared by 5 bases and J by 8 bases, with 21 bases between. The CDR3 sequence is CASSRLGGDGQEKLFF. CDR3 DNA sequence: TGTGCCAGCAGTAGGCTCGGGGGGGATGGTCAAGAAAAACTGTTTTTT.

This clone was observed a few times. The chain joins TRBV10-2 to TRBJ1-1; D ambiguous. Germline CDR1 and CDR2: WSHSY and SAAADI. V lost 0 bases and J lost 4, with 6 bases in between. There are 13 residues in the CDR3. The CDR3 sequence: CASSESRFTEAFF. DNA of the CDR3: TGCGCCAGCAGTGAGTCGAGGTTCACTGAAGCTTTCTTT.

The V gene is TRBV19, the J gene TRBJ2-1; D remains ambiguous. Germline-derived CDR1 and CDR2 are LNHDA and SQIVND (reference sequence). This CDR3 region has 14 residues. V was cut by 7 bases and J by 0 bases, with 10 bases left in between. The CDR3 bases are TGTGCCAGTACTCGGCGGAGCTCCTACAATGAGCAGTTCTTC. Translated, it gives CASTRRSSYNEQFF.

This chain connects TRBV18 to TRBJ1-2; D unclear. CDR1 is KGHSH, CDR2 LQKENI, per germline. This CDR3 is built from 15 residues. Trimming left V 1 base short and J 0 bases short, with 9 bases between. The CDR3 DNA is TGTGCCAGCTCACCACGCGGAGTAGCTAACTATGGCTACACCTTC. Translating gives CASSPRGVANYGYTF.

The V call is TRBV6-5, the J call TRBJ2-1; no clear D gene. Germline V gives CDR1 MNHEY, CDR2 SVGAGI. Trimming took 1 base from V and 0 from J, leaving 7 bases between them. The CDR3 loop spans 15 amino acids. Here the CDR3 DNA reads TGTGCCAGCAGTTACTACTCCACCTCCTACAATGAGCAGTTCTTC. Protein sequence: CASSYYSTSYNEQFF.

The gene calls are TRBV19 and TRBJ1-2; 7 nucleotides align to TRBD1. Germline V gene lookup returns CDR1 LNHDA and CDR2 SQIVND (reference sequence). This CDR3 comprises 15 residues. Losses at the gene ends were 4 bases for V and 0 bases for J; bases not matched to a gene: 5. The CDR3: CASSTTGITNYGYTF. In DNA, the CDR3 is TGTGCCAGTAGTACGACAGGGATCACTAACTATGGCTACACCTTC.

Of note for this clone: The sample carries other DNA sequences with the same CDR3. The chain has TRBV5-8 and TRBJ2-2; D is perhaps TRBD1 (5 bases). This CDR3 spans 15 amino acids. Per the germline V gene, CDR1 is SGHTS and CDR2 is YDEGEE. V was shortened by 2 bases and J by 1 base, with 9 bases between the two germline ends. DNA of the CDR3: TGTGCCAGCAGCTTCGGGCAGGGGAACACCGGGGAGCTGTTTTTT. Translation: CASSFGQGNTGELFF.

This clone was recorded once. The chain links TRBV27 to TRBJ2-4, with TRBD1 identical over 10 bases. This CDR3 spans 15 amino acids. The junction had 9 bases not matched to a gene; V was cut back by 8 bases and J by 5 bases. The germline gives CDR1 MNHEY, CDR2 SMNVEV (reference sequence). The CDR3 sequence is CASGNYDRGQNIQYF. CDR3 sequence (DNA): TGTGCCAGCGGGAACTACGACAGGGGGCAAAACATTCAGTACTTC.

This clone came up once. The chain employs TRBV28 and TRBJ2-3; D is ambiguous. Germline CDR1 is MDHEN and CDR2 is SYDVKM. CDR3 size: 16 residues. Trimming stripped 7 bases from V and 0 bases from J, with 17 bases between. CDR3 sequence: CASTPGGDPSTDTQYF. The CDR3 DNA sequence: TGTGCCAGCACCCCGGGTGGCGACCCGAGCACAGATACGCAGTATTTT.

The rearrangement joins TRBV27 to TRBJ1-3, with 7 positions matching TRBD1. This CDR3 is 17 amino acids long. CDR1 is MNHEY, CDR2 SMNVEV, per germline (reference sequence). V lost 0 bases, J lost 7 bases, and 12 bases stayed unmatched. DNA for the CDR3: TGTGCCAGCAGTTTATCCCCGGGACAGCCAAACGGGAACACCATATATTTT. Its protein is CASSLSPGQPNGNTIYF.

This clone was seen more than once but under ten times. The chain combines TRBV18 with TRBJ1-6; TRBD1 agrees at 7 bases. The CDR3 spans 14 residues. Germline lookup yields CDR1 KGHSH and CDR2 LQKENI. With V trimmed by 3 bases and J by 8 bases, 4 bases remained unmatched. The CDR3 sequence is CASSPLQGDSPLHF. In nucleotides, the CDR3 is TGTGCCAGCTCACCCCTCCAGGGGGATTCACCCCTCCACTTT.

The chain combines TRBV18 with TRBJ1-2; D gene unclear. V was trimmed by 3 bases and J by 3 bases, leaving 11 bases between them. The germline CDR1 and CDR2 sequences are KGHSH and LQKENI. This CDR3 comprises 14 residues. CDR3 protein: CASSPQPGYYGYTF. The CDR3 nucleotides are TGTGCCAGCTCACCTCAGCCCGGGTACTATGGCTACACCTTC.

The chain carries TRBV4-3 and TRBJ2-2, with TRBD2 as a possible D gene (5 bases). CDR3 size: 18 residues. The germline CDR1 and CDR2 sequences are LGHNA and YSLEER. Trimming stripped 2 bases from V and 2 bases from J, with 18 bases between. The CDR3: CASSQNSPAGVNTGELFF. CDR3 in DNA: TGCGCCAGCAGCCAAAACTCCCCGGCCGGGGTAAACACCGGGGAGCTGTTTTTT.

This clone was detected only a few times. The CDR3: CASSRGQGHGTEAFF. CDR3 in DNA: TGTGCCAGCAGTCGCGGACAGGGACATGGCACTGAAGCTTTCTTT. V gene TRBV27 combines with J gene TRBJ1-1; 8 bases fit TRBD1. V was pared by 5 bases and J by 4 bases, with 9 bases of the junction left unmatched. This CDR3 is built from 15 residues. Germline V CDR1 and CDR2: MNHEY, SMNVEV (reference sequence).

The rearrangement uses TRBV9 and TRBJ2-7; tentatively, D is TRBD1 (6 bases). The V gene's germline CDR1 is SGDLS and CDR2 YYNGEE. There are 14 residues in the CDR3. The V end was cut by 2 bases, the J end by 6 bases, with 15 bases between. The CDR3 sequence is CASSVRDTPVEQYF. CDR3 sequence (DNA): TGTGCCAGCAGCGTCCGGGACACACCTGTCGAGCAGTACTTC.

V usage is TRBV7-9 and J usage is TRBJ2-1; 7 nucleotides align to TRBD2. Germline-derived CDR1 and CDR2 are SEHNR and FQNEAQ (reference sequence). The V and J ends lost 2 bases and 2 bases, in that order; junction bases with no gene match: 9. The CDR3 has 17 amino acids. The CDR3 coding sequence is TGTGCCAGCAGCTTACGGGGCGGGCGGGAGCCCTACAATGAGCAGTTCTTC. Translating gives CASSLRGGREPYNEQFF.

The chain combines TRBV6-1 with TRBJ2-3; TRBD1 is a possible D gene (7 bases). V was clipped by 4 bases and J by 2 bases, with 13 bases between them. This CDR3 contains 15 residues. Per the germline V gene, CDR1 is MNHNS and CDR2 is SASEGT. The CDR3 sequence: CASSGGDSHTDTQYF. CDR3 coding DNA: TGTGCCAGCAGTGGGGGGGACAGCCACACAGATACGCAGTATTTT.

This chain uses TRBV19 with TRBJ1-6; TRBD1 might be the D (6 bases). Germline V gene sequence: CDR1 LNHDA, CDR2 SQIVND (reference sequence). CDR3 length: 15 residues. The ends were cut back, 1 base at V and 10 bases at J, with 14 bases in the middle. DNA of the CDR3: TGTGCCAGTAGTATAGGGGGCACAGGGACATCACCCCTCCACTTT. As protein: CASSIGGTGTSPLHF. Full variable domain (remainder filled in from reference TRBV19 and TRBJ1-6): DGGITQSPKYLFRKEGQNVTLSCEQNLNHDAMYWYRQDPGQGLRLIYYSQIVNDFQKGDIAEGYSVSREKKESFPLTVTSAQKNPTAFYLCASSIGGTGTSPLHFGNGTRLTVT.

J is TRBJ2-7 and V is TRBV14; 7 positions agree with TRBD2. The length of the CDR3 is 16 residues. The V gene end was trimmed by 1 base and the J gene end by 2 bases; junction bases not matched to a gene: 8. Per the germline V gene, CDR1 is SGHDN and CDR2 is FVKESK. The CDR3 sequence: CASSQVGGLGTYEQYF. As DNA, the CDR3 is TGTGCCAGCAGCCAAGTCGGGGGGTTAGGGACCTACGAGCAGTACTTC.

The chain recombines TRBV27 with TRBJ1-1; a possible D gene is TRBD1 (6 bases). CDR3 length equals 14 residues. V lost 3 bases and J lost 1, with 9 bases in between. Per germline, CDR1 MNHEY and CDR2 SMNVEV (reference sequence). The chain's CDR3 is CASSFPGQNTEAFF. The CDR3 DNA reads TGTGCCAGCAGTTTCCCGGGACAGAACACTGAAGCTTTCTTT.